This T cell receptor (beta chain) was sequenced for a study of T cells after posttransplantation cyclophosphamide. Study conclusions and caveats: Later blood repertoires were often dominated by clones from the donor CD8+ memory compartment. Recipient CMV seropositivity and CMV reactivation strongly tracked TRB clonality. TRB overlap between skin or GI tissue T cells and blood was limited.

This clone was seen a single time. Its matching antigen is unknown. V was clipped by 4 bases and J by 0 bases, with 10 bases between them. CDR3 length equals 14 residues. The germline V gene encodes CDR1 GTSNPN and CDR2 SVGIG (reference sequence). A marrow graft followed busulfan-fludarabine conditioning, with cyclophosphamide on days +3 and +4. Only in-frame clones appear in the TCRdb table, and some are missing; sequencing was by immunoSEQ multiplex PCR. This sample has 9,900 or so clones, with around four fifths found just once. This sample comprised PBMCs, obtained around 2,000 days after allogeneic stem cell transplant with posttransplant cyclophosphamide. The source of this sequence is a female patient between 50 and 59 years old who received an allogeneic stem cell transplant from a related donor, was CMV-positive, and had no GVHD. Some of these T cells may belong to the graft donor. The V gene is TRBV30, the J gene TRBJ2-1, with TRBD2 as a possible D gene (7 bases). The CDR3 DNA follows: TGTGCCTGGAACGGGGGGCTCTCCTACAATGAGCAGTTCTTC. This codes for CAWNGGLSYNEQFF.